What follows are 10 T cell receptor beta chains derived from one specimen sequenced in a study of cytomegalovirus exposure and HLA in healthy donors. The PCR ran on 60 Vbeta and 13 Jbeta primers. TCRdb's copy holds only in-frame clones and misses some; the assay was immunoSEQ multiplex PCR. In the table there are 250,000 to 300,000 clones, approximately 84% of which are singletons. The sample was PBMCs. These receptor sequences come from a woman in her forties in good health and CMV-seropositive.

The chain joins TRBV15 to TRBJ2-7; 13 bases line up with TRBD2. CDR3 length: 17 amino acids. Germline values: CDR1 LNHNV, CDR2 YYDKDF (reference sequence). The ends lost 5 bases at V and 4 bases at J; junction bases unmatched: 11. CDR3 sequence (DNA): TGTGCCACCAGCGGATACACTAGCGGGAGGGAACCTTACGAGCAGTACTTC. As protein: CATSGYTSGREPYEQYF.

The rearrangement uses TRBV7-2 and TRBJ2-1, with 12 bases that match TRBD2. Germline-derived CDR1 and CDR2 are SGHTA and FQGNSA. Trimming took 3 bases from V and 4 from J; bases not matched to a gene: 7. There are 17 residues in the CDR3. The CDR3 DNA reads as TGTGCCAGCAGCTTTCAGGCTAGCGGGAGGGTATACAATGAGCAGTTCTTC. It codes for CASSFQASGRVYNEQFF.

CDR3 nucleotides: TGCGCCAGCAGCTTGAGCCCCCGGGAGGACACAGATACGCAGTATTTT. It codes for CASSLSPREDTDTQYF. The chain recombines TRBV5-1 with TRBJ2-3, with 7 bases lining up with TRBD2. The CDR3 is made up of 16 amino acids. With 1 base clipped from V and 2 bases from J, the junction kept 7 bases outside the gene matches. In germline, CDR1 is SGHRS, CDR2 YFSETQ.

The CDR3 loop reads CASSAPRSGRNTDTQYF. In DNA, the CDR3 is TGTGCCAGCAGCGCGCCAAGGTCCGGGAGAAACACAGATACGCAGTATTTT. The rearrangement joins TRBV11-2 to TRBJ2-3; D might be TRBD2 (6 bases). V lost 5 bases and J 2 bases, leaving 20 bases between the germline ends. This CDR3 region has 17 residues. Looked up from germline, CDR1 is SGHAT and CDR2 is FQNNGV.

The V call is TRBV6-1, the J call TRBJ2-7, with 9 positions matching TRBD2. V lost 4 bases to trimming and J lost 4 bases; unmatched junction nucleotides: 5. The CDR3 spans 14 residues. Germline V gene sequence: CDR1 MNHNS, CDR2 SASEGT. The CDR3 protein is CASSVGSGRYEQYF. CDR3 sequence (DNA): TGTGCCAGCAGTGTTGGTAGCGGGAGATACGAGCAGTACTTC.

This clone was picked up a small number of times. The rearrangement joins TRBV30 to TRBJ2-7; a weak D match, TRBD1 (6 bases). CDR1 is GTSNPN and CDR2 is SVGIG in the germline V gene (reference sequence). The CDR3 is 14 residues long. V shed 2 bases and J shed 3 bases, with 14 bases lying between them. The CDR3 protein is CAWSRTVRSYEQYF. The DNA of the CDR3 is TGTGCCTGGAGTAGGACAGTAAGAAGCTACGAGCAGTACTTC.

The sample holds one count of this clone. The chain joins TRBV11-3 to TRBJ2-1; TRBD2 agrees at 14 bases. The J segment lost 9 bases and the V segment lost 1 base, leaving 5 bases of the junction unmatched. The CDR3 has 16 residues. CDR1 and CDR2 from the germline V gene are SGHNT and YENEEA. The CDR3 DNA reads TGTGCCAGCAGCTTAGGGGGACTAGCGGGAGTAGGTGAGCAGTTCTTC. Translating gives CASSLGGLAGVGEQFF.

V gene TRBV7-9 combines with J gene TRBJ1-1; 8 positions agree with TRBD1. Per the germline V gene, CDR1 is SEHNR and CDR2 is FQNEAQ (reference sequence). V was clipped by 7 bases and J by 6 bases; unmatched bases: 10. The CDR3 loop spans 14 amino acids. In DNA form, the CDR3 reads TGTGCCAGCACCCTTCACAGGGGGTTTTCTGAAGCTTTCTTT. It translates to CASTLHRGFSEAFF.

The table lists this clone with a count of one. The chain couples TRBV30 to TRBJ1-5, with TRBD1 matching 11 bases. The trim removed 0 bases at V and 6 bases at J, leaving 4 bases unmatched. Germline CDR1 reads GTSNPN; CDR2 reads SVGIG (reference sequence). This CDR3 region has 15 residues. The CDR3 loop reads CAWSVGQGAIQPQHF. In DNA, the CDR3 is TGTGCCTGGAGTGTCGGACAGGGGGCTATTCAGCCCCAGCATTTT.

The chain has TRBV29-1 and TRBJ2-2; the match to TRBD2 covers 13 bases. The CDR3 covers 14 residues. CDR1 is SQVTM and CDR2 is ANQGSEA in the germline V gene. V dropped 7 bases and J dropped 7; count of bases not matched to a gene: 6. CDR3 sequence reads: CSGRGLAGVGELFF. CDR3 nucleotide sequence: TGCAGCGGGCGAGGACTAGCGGGAGTCGGGGAGCTGTTTTTT.